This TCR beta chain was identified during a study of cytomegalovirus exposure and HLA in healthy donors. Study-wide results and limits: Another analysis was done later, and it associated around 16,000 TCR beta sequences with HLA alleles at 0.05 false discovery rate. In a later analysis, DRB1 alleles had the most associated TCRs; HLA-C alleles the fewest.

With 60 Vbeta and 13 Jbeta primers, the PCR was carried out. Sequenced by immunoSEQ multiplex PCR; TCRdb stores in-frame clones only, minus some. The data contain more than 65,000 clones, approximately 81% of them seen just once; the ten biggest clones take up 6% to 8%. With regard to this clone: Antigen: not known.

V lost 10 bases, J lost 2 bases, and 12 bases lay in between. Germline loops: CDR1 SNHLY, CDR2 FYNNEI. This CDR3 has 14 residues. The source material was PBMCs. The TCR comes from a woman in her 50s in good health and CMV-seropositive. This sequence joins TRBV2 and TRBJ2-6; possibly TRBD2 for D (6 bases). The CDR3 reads CANTREAGANVLTF. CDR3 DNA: TGTGCCAATACGAGGGAGGCTGGGGCCAACGTCCTGACTTTC.